Listed below are T cell receptor beta chains from one sample, sequenced in a study of a mutant IDH1 vaccine in newly diagnosed glioma. The table came from immunoSEQ multiplex PCR; TCRdb's copy has only in-frame clones and leaves some out. The data hold under 60,000 clones, with around 80% observed a single time. No antigen has been identified for these receptors. Sequenced here: PBMCs, sampled from a glioma patient whose treatment included an IDH1 peptide vaccine. The receptors come from a man aged 35-49 years with glioma. The CDR3 runs from the conserved cysteine through the conserved F or W. The D gene is left open where the match is weak. Size is omitted from some rows. Given values are once, few, many or a class for expanded clones.

V	D	size	length	J	DNA	CDR3
TRBV15	.	.	16	TRBJ1-3	TGTGCCACCAGCAGAGATCTGGGGGACTCTGGAAACACCATATATTTT	CATSRDLGDSGNTIYF
TRBV4-2	TRBD1	few	15	TRBJ2-7	TGTGCCAGCAGCCACCACCGGGACAGTCGGTACGAGCAGTACTTC	CASSHHRDSRYEQYF
TRBV5-4	.	.	15	TRBJ2-3	TGTGCCAGCGGCCCCCGTGGCGGGAACACAGATACGCAGTATTTT	CASGPRGGNTDTQYF
TRBV7-9	.	.	16	TRBJ2-5	TGTGCCAGCAGCTTAGGAACGGCAACGCTGCGGAAGACCCAGTACTTC	CASSLGTATLRKTQYF
TRBV2	.	.	13	TRBJ1-3	TGTGCCAGCAGACCCCAGTTGGGAAACACCATATATTTT	CASRPQLGNTIYF
TRBV19	.	once	13	TRBJ2-2	TGTGCCAGTAGTATCAGAGCTAGCGGGGAGCTGTTTTTT	CASSIRASGELFF
TRBV12-5	.	few	15	TRBJ1-2	TGTGCTAGTGGTGGGGACGTCAGCCGCCTCTATGGCTACACCTTC	CASGGDVSRLYGYTF
TRBV9	.	few	15	TRBJ2-3	TGTGCCAGCGGGGTTGGCGGAGATTACACAGATACGCAGTATTTT	CASGVGGDYTDTQYF
TRBV5-5	.	once	14	TRBJ2-7	TGTGCCAGCAGCTTGAGTCCAGACCCGAGTGAGCAGTACTTC	CASSLSPDPSEQYF
TRBV11-2	.	.	15	TRBJ2-2	TGTGCCAGCAGTCCTGCCCGAATCGGTGCCGGGGAGCTGTTTTTT	CASSPARIGAGELFF
TRBV2	.	.	14	TRBJ2-5	TGTGCCAGCAGTGAGGGGCTTTCATTAGAGACCCAGTACTTC	CASSEGLSLETQYF
TRBV29-1	TRBD2	.	18	TRBJ2-7	TGCAGCGTTGAAGGCGCCCTAGCGGGAGATAGGCAACACTACGAGCAGTACTTC	CSVEGALAGDRQHYEQYF
TRBV15	TRBD2	.	17	TRBJ2-1	TGTGCCACCAGCAGAGGGTCGGGGGGGCTGTCCTACAATGAGCAGTTCTTC	CATSRGSGGLSYNEQFF
TRBV7-9	TRBD2	.	15	TRBJ2-1	TGTGCCAGCAGCTCGAGGACTAGAGACCGGAGTGAGCAGTTCTTC	CASSSRTRDRSEQFF
TRBV5-1	.	.	13	TRBJ2-3	TGCGCCAGCAGCGGGGAGGGGGCAGATACGCAGTATTTT	CASSGEGADTQYF
TRBV15	TRBD2	.	16	TRBJ2-1	TGTGCCACCAGCAGAGGGACTAGCGGGAAAGCCTATGAGCAGTTCTTC	CATSRGTSGKAYEQFF
TRBV6-1	TRBD1	.	15	TRBJ1-2	TGTGCCAGCAGTGAAGCGGGACAGGGGGGCTATGGCTACACCTTC	CASSEAGQGGYGYTF
TRBV5-4	.	.	15	TRBJ2-3	TGTGCCAGCAGCCGTGGACTACCATCCACAGATACGCAGTATTTT	CASSRGLPSTDTQYF
TRBV11-1	.	.	17	TRBJ1-1	TGTGCCAGCAGCTTAGGGGATGAGGGGGACGGGAGGACTGAAGCTTTCTTT	CASSLGDEGDGRTEAFF
TRBV27	.	.	12	TRBJ2-1	TGTGCCAGCAGTTCCCTCGTATATGAGCAGTTCTTC	CASSSLVYEQFF
TRBV7-9	TRBD2	.	17	TRBJ2-6	TGTGCCAGCAGCTTTCGCGGGAGTGGGTCTGGGGCCAACGTCCTGACTTTC	CASSFRGSGSGANVLTF
TRBV29-1	TRBD1	.	14	TRBJ1-4	TGCAGCGCTCTGGGACAGTCGCAATCAGAAAAACTGTTTTTT	CSALGQSQSEKLFF
TRBV20-1	.	.	11	TRBJ2-1	TGCAGTGCTGGTGGGTCTTTTGAGCAGTTCTTC	CSAGGSFEQFF
TRBV6-6	.	.	15	TRBJ1-2	TGTGCCAGCGTATTTGGGGACACTCGTAACTATGGCTACACCTTC	CASVFGDTRNYGYTF
TRBV5-4	.	few	16	TRBJ1-4	TGTGCCAGCAGCTTGTCAGGGAGTGGACTAGACGAAAAACTGTTTTTT	CASSLSGSGLDEKLFF
TRBV6-1	.	.	13	TRBJ1-1	TGTGCCAGCAGGCCAGGGGTGAACACTGAAGCTTTCTTT	CASRPGVNTEAFF
TRBV7-6	.	.	15	TRBJ1-2	TGTGCCAGCAGCCCTTCCCCTGGGGGCCGCTATGGCTACACCTTC	CASSPSPGGRYGYTF
TRBV5-4	TRBD1	.	13	TRBJ1-5	TGTGCCAGCAGCTTAGGGACAGAACAGCCCCAGCATTTT	CASSLGTEQPQHF
TRBV5-1	.	.	16	TRBJ1-4	TGCGCCAGCAGCTTGGAGAGGGGGGGCGCGAGCGAAAAACTGTTTTTT	CASSLERGGASEKLFF
TRBV11-2	TRBD1	once	16	TRBJ1-2	TGTGCCAGCAGCCCCCACCGCTCGACAGGGAGGGATGGCTACACCTTC	CASSPHRSTGRDGYTF
TRBV19	TRBD2	.	15	TRBJ2-7	TGTGCCAGTAGTTTCCGGAGCGGGAAGTCTTACGAGCAGTACTTC	CASSFRSGKSYEQYF
TRBV9	.	.	11	TRBJ2-5	TGTGCCAGCAGCGTAGAGGAGACCCAGTACTTC	CASSVEETQYF
TRBV11-2	.	.	18	TRBJ1-4	TGTGCCAGCAGCCCCCAAGGGCTCTACGTTGCAACTAATGAAAAACTGTTTTTT	CASSPQGLYVATNEKLFF
TRBV9	.	.	15	TRBJ1-5	TGTGCCAGCAGCGTAGATGCGGTTAGCAATCAGCCCCAGCATTTT	CASSVDAVSNQPQHF
TRBV4-1	.	.	16	TRBJ1-1	TGCGCCAGCAGCCGAGAGCTTTTTAGGGGGGGGATTGAAGCTTTCTTT	CASSRELFRGGIEAFF
TRBV11-2	.	.	16	TRBJ2-5	TGTGCCAGCAGCTTAGGAATTAGCTCGACCCAAGAGACCCAGTACTTC	CASSLGISSTQETQYF